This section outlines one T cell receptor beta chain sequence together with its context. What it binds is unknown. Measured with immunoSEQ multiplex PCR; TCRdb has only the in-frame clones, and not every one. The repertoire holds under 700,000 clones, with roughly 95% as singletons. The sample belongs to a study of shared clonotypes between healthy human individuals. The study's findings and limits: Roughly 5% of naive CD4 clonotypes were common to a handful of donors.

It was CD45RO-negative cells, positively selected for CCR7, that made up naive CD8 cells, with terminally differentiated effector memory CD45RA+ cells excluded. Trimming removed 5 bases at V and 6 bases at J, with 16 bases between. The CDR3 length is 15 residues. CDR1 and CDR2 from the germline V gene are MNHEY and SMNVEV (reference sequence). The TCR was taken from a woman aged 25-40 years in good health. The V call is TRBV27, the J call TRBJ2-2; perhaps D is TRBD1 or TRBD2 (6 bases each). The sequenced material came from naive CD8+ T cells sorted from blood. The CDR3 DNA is TGTGCCAGCAGTGTCACGGGGGCGGGCTCCGGGGAGCTGTTTTTT. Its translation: CASSVTGAGSGELFF.